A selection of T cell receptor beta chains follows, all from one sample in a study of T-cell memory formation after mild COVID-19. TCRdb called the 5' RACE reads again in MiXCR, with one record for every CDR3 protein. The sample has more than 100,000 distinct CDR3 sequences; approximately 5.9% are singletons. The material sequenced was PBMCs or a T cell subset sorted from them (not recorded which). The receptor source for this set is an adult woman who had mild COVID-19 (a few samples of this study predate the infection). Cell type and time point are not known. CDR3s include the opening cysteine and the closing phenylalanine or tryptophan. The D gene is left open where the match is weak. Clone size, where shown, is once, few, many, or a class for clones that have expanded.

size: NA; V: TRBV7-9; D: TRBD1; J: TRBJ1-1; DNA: TGTGCCAGCAGCTACCAAGGCAGGGGGGGCACTGAAGCTTTCTTT; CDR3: CASSYQGRGGTEAFF
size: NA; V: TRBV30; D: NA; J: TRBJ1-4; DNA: TGTGCCTGGAGATCAACGCTACCAACTAATGAAAAACTGTTTTTT; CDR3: CAWRSTLPTNEKLFF
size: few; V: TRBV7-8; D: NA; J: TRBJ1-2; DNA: TGTGCCAGCAGCTCCCCCCGGGGGGCTGGCTACACCTTC; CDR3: CASSSPRGAGYTF
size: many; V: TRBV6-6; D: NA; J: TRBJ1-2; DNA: TGTGCCAGCAGTGAACCCGGGGACGGCAACTATGGCTACACCTTC; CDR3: CASSEPGDGNYGYTF
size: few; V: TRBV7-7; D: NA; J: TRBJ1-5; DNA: TGTGCCAGCAGCTTAGAATGGTGGGGGGCCGGGGTAAGTCAGCCCCAGCATTTT; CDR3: CASSLEWWGAGVSQPQHF
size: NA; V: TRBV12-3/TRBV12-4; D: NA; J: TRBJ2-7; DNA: TGTGCCAGCACTCGGACGGGCGGTGACTACGAGCAGTACTTC; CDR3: CASTRTGGDYEQYF
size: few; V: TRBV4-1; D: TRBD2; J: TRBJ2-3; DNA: TGCGCCAGCAGCCAATCGGGACTAGCGAACCAGTATTTT; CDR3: CASSQSGLANQYF
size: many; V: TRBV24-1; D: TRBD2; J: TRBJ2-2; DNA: TGTGCCACCAGTGATATCTCTAGCGGGAGCCCCGGGGAGCTGTTTTTT; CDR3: CATSDISSGSPGELFF
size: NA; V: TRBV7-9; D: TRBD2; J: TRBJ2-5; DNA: TGTGCCAGCAGCTTAGGCAGGGGACTAGCGGGACTAAGAGAGACCCAGTACTTC; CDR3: CASSLGRGLAGLRETQYF
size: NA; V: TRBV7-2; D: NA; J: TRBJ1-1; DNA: TGTGCCAGCAGCTTAGGCAGGGTGAACACTGAAGCTTTCTTT; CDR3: CASSLGRVNTEAFF
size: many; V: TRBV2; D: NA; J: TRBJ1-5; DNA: TGTGCCAGCAATGAAGGTTTTTATCAGCCCCAGCATTTT; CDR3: CASNEGFYQPQHF
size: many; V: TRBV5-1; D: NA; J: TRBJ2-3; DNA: TGCGCCAGCAGCTCCATAACGAACACAGATACGCAGTATTTT; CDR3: CASSSITNTDTQYF
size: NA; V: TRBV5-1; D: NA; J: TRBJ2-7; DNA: TGCGCCAGCCATGGAGGGTACTCCTACGAGCAGTACTTC; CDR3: CASHGGYSYEQYF
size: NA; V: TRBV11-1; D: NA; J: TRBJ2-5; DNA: TGTGCCAGCAGCCCGACGAGAGTAACCCAAGAGACCCAGTACTTC; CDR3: CASSPTRVTQETQYF
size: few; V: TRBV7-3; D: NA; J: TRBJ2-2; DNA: TGTGCCAGCAGCTCACTGAACACCGGGGAGCTGTTTTTT; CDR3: CASSSLNTGELFF
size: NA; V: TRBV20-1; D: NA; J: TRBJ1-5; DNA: TGCAGTACCCAGGGGTACGGCAATCAGCCCCAGCATTTT; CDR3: CSTQGYGNQPQHF
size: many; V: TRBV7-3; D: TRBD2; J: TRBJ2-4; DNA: TGTGCCAGCAGCCTTAGCGGGGGAGGGCGGAACATTCAGTACTTC; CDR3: CASSLSGGGRNIQYF
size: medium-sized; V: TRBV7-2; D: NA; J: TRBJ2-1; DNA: TGTGCCAGCAGCTTAGATGCGGACAATGAGCAGTTCTTC; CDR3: CASSLDADNEQFF
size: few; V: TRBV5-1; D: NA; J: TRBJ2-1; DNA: TGCGCCAGCAGCTTGCAGGCGGGATATGAGGGGCAGTTCTTC; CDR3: CASSLQAGYEGQFF
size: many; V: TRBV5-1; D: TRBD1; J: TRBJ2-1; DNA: TGCGCCAGCAGCTTGGATGGGACAGGATACAATGAGCAGTTCTTC; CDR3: CASSLDGTGYNEQFF
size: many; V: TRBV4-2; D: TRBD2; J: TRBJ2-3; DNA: TGTGCCAGCAGCCAAGATGGGGCGGGAGTCACAGATACGCAGTATTTT; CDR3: CASSQDGAGVTDTQYF
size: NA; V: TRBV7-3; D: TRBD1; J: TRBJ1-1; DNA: TGTGCCAGCAGCTTAGGCGGGGGGCAGGGGGTTACTGAAGCTTTCTTT; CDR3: CASSLGGGQGVTEAFF
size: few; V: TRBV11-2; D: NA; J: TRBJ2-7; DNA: TGTGCCAGCAGCCCACTTCAGAGAGGCAAAGGCGTATTCTACGAGCAGTACTTC; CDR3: CASSPLQRGKGVFYEQYF
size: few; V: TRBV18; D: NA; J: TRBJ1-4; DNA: TGTGCCAGCTCAGCCACCCGGTCTCTTGCAACTAATGAAAAACTGTTTTTT; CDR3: CASSATRSLATNEKLFF
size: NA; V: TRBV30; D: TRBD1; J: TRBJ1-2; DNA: TGTGCCTGGAGGTGGGACAGTGGCTACACCTTC; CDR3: CAWRWDSGYTF